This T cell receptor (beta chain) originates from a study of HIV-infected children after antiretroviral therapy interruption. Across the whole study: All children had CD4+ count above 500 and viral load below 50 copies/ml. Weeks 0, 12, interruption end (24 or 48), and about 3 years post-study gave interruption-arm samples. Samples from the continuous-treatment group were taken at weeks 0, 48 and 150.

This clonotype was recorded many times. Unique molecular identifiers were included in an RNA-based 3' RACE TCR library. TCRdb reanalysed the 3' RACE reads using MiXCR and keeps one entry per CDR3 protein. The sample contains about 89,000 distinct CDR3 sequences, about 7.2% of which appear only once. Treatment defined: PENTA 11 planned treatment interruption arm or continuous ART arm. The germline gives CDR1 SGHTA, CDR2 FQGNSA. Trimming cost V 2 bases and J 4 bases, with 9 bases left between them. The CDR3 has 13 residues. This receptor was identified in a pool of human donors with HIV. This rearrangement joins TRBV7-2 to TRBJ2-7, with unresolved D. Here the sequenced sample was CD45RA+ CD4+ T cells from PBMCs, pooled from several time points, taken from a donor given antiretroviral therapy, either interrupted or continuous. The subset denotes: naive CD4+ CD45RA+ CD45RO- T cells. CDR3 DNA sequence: TGTGCCAGCAGCTTATCATCCGGATACGAGCAGTACTTC. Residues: CASSLSSGYEQYF.